These T cell receptor beta chains were read from a single sample in a study of identical twins. TCRdb processed the 5' RACE reads anew with MiXCR; each CDR3 protein has one entry. The repertoire holds roughly 770,000 distinct CDR3 sequences, with roughly 18% as singletons. These data were also filed under a second study, of T cells expressing NK-cell markers.

Material for sequencing was PBMCs. The source of these receptors is a woman aged 18-30 years in good health. CDR3s include the opening cysteine and the closing phenylalanine or tryptophan. D genes are given only for firm matches. For some rows the clone size is stated as once, few or many, or as a class when expanded; others skip it.

V gene: TRBV20-1; D gene: TRBD2; J gene: TRBJ2-3; clone size: .; CDR3 protein: CSARDPSGGTRTQYF; CDR3 DNA: TGCAGTGCTAGAGATCCTAGCGGGGGGACTCGGACGCAGTATTTT
V gene: TRBV5-1; D gene: .; J gene: TRBJ2-3; clone size: .; CDR3 protein: CASSSQTESTDTQYF; CDR3 DNA: TGCGCCAGCAGCTCGCAGACAGAGAGCACAGATACGCAGTATTTT
V gene: TRBV20-1; D gene: TRBD2; J gene: TRBJ2-7; clone size: .; CDR3 protein: CSAKPSGRNYEQYF; CDR3 DNA: TGCAGTGCTAAGCCTAGCGGGAGGAACTACGAGCAGTACTTC
V gene: TRBV29-1; D gene: .; J gene: TRBJ1-2; clone size: .; CDR3 protein: CSVEGYTF; CDR3 DNA: TGCAGCGTAGAGGGCTACACCTTC
V gene: TRBV9; D gene: .; J gene: TRBJ2-7; clone size: .; CDR3 protein: CASSAVGVAYEQYF; CDR3 DNA: TGTGCCAGCAGTGCAGTCGGGGTTGCCTACGAGCAGTACTTC
V gene: TRBV10-3; D gene: .; J gene: TRBJ2-2; clone size: .; CDR3 protein: CAISGRQTNTGELFF; CDR3 DNA: TGTGCCATCAGTGGACGACAGACGAACACCGGGGAGCTGTTTTTT
V gene: TRBV3-1; D gene: TRBD2; J gene: TRBJ2-7; clone size: few; CDR3 protein: CASSLRGGFAYEQYF; CDR3 DNA: TGTGCCAGCAGCCTAAGGGGAGGGTTTGCCTACGAGCAGTACTTC
V gene: TRBV6-1; D gene: .; J gene: TRBJ2-3; clone size: .; CDR3 protein: CASSGAQRLTDTQYF; CDR3 DNA: TGTGCCAGCAGTGGAGCTCAAAGGCTCACAGATACGCAGTATTTT
V gene: TRBV5-5; D gene: .; J gene: TRBJ2-3; clone size: many; CDR3 protein: CASSSGKVGNTQYF; CDR3 DNA: TGTGCCAGCAGCTCCGGAAAAGTAGGAAATACGCAGTATTTT
V gene: TRBV29-1; D gene: .; J gene: TRBJ2-2; clone size: few; CDR3 protein: CSVEDRPIRSTSNTGELFF; CDR3 DNA: TGCAGCGTTGAAGATCGACCGATCAGATCCACTTCGAACACCGGGGAGCTGTTTTTT
V gene: TRBV20-1; D gene: TRBD2; J gene: TRBJ2-2; clone size: .; CDR3 protein: CSAGTSGSAGELFF; CDR3 DNA: TGCAGTGCCGGGACTAGCGGGAGCGCCGGGGAGCTGTTTTTT
V gene: TRBV12-3/TRBV12-4; D gene: TRBD1; J gene: TRBJ2-7; clone size: .; CDR3 protein: CASSWGTAGYEQYF; CDR3 DNA: TGTGCCAGCAGTTGGGGGACAGCCGGCTACGAGCAGTACTTC
V gene: TRBV20-1; D gene: TRBD2; J gene: TRBJ2-1; clone size: few; CDR3 protein: CSARGGSGNPHEQFF; CDR3 DNA: TGCAGTGCTAGAGGAGGTAGCGGGAACCCCCATGAGCAGTTCTTC
V gene: TRBV9; D gene: .; J gene: TRBJ2-1; clone size: few; CDR3 protein: CASSVGVAGTRYNEQFF; CDR3 DNA: TGTGCCAGCAGCGTAGGGGTGGCCGGGACTCGATACAATGAGCAGTTCTTC
V gene: TRBV7-8; D gene: TRBD1; J gene: TRBJ2-2; clone size: few; CDR3 protein: CASSLDRGLTGELFF; CDR3 DNA: TGTGCCAGCAGCTTAGACAGGGGCCTCACCGGGGAGCTGTTTTTT
V gene: TRBV12-3/TRBV12-4; D gene: .; J gene: TRBJ2-7; clone size: .; CDR3 protein: CASSFGRGGYEQYF; CDR3 DNA: TGTGCCAGCAGTTTTGGCAGGGGCGGGTACGAGCAGTACTTC
V gene: TRBV7-2; D gene: .; J gene: TRBJ2-7; clone size: once; CDR3 protein: CASSFPGWGYEQYF; CDR3 DNA: TGTGCCAGCAGCTTTCCGGGATGGGGGTACGAGCAGTACTTC
V gene: TRBV13; D gene: TRBD2; J gene: TRBJ2-1; clone size: few; CDR3 protein: CASSFPGLADNEQFF; CDR3 DNA: TGTGCCAGCAGCTTTCCCGGACTAGCCGACAATGAGCAGTTCTTC
V gene: TRBV6-1; D gene: TRBD1; J gene: TRBJ1-1; clone size: few; CDR3 protein: CASSRPTGTGGRAFF; CDR3 DNA: TGTGCCAGCAGTCGACCCACCGGGACAGGGGGGCGAGCTTTCTTT
V gene: TRBV20-1; D gene: .; J gene: TRBJ2-7; clone size: many; CDR3 protein: CSALSPPSSSYEQYF; CDR3 DNA: TGCAGTGCCCTAAGCCCCCCATCGAGCTCCTACGAGCAGTACTTC
V gene: TRBV6-5; D gene: .; J gene: TRBJ2-1; clone size: .; CDR3 protein: CASGFDREFNEQFF; CDR3 DNA: TGTGCCAGCGGTTTTGATCGGGAGTTCAATGAGCAGTTCTTC
V gene: TRBV11-3; D gene: TRBD1; J gene: TRBJ1-1; clone size: .; CDR3 protein: CASSSSYLGQGDTEAFF; CDR3 DNA: TGTGCCAGCAGTTCATCTTACCTTGGACAGGGGGACACTGAAGCTTTCTTT
V gene: TRBV29-1; D gene: .; J gene: TRBJ2-5; clone size: once; CDR3 protein: CSVEDRAGPPAETQYF; CDR3 DNA: TGCAGCGTTGAAGATCGGGCAGGACCCCCGGCAGAGACCCAGTACTTC
V gene: TRBV12-3/TRBV12-4; D gene: .; J gene: TRBJ2-1; clone size: many; CDR3 protein: CASSFARQFF; CDR3 DNA: TGTGCCAGCAGTTTCGCGCGGCAGTTCTTC
V gene: TRBV12-3/TRBV12-4; D gene: TRBD2; J gene: TRBJ2-5; clone size: few; CDR3 protein: CASSSRGGSRGETQYF; CDR3 DNA: TGTGCCAGCAGTTCCCGTGGCGGGAGTAGGGGAGAGACCCAGTACTTC
V gene: TRBV24-1; D gene: TRBD1; J gene: TRBJ2-7; clone size: .; CDR3 protein: CATSATGQEQYF; CDR3 DNA: TGTGCCACCAGTGCGACAGGGCAAGAGCAGTACTTC